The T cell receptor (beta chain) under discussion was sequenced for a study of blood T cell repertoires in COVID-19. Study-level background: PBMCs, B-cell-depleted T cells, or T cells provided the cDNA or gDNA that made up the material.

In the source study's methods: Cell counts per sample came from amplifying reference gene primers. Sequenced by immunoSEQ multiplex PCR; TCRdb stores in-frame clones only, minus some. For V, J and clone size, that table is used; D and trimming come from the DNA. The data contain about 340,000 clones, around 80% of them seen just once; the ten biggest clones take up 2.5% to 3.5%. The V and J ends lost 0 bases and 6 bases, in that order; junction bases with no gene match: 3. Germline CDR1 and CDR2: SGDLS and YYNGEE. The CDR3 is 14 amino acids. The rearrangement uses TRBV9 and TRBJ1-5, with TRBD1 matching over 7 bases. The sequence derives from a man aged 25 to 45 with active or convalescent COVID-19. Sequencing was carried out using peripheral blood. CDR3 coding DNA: TGTGCCAGCAGCGTAGGAGGGGGCGGTCAGCCCCAGCATTTT. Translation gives CASSVGGGGQPQHF.